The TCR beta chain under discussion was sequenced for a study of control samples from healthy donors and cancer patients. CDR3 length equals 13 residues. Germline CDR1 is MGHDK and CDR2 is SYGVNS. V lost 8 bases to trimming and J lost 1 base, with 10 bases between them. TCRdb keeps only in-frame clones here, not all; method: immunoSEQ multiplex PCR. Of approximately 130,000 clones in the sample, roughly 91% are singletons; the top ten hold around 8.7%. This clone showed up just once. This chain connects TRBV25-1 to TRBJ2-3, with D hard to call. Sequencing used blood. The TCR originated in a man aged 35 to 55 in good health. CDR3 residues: CASYGPGTDTQYF. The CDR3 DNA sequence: TGTGCCAGCTACGGTCCTGGCACAGATACGCAGTATTTT.